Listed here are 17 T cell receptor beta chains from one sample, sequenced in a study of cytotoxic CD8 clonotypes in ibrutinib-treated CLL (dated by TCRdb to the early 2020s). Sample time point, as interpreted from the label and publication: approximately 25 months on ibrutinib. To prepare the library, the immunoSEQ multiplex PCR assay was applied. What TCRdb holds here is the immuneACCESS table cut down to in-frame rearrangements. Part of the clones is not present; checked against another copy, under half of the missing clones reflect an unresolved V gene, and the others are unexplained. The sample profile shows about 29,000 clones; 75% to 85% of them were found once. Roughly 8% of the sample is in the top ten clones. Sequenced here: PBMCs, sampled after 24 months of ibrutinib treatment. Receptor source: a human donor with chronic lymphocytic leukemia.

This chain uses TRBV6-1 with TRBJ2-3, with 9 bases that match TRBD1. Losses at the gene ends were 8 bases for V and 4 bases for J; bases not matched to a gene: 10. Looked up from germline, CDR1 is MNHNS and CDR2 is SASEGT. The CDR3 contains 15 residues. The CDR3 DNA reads TGTGCCAGCGGACTGCGGACAGGGGCATCAGATACGCAGTATTTT. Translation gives CASGLRTGASDTQYF.

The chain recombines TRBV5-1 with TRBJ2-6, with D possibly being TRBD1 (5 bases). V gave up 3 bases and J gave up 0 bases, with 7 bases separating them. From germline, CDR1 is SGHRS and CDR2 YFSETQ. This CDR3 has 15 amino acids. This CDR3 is CASSYRTSGANVLTF. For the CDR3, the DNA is TGCGCCAGCAGCTACAGGACCTCTGGGGCCAACGTCCTGACTTTC.

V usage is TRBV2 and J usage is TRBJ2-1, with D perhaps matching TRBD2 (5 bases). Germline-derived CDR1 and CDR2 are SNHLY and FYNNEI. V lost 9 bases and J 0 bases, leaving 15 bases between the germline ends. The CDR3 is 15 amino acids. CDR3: CASVLASGSYNEQFF. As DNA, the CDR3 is TGTGCCAGTGTCCTAGCCTCGGGCTCCTACAATGAGCAGTTCTTC.

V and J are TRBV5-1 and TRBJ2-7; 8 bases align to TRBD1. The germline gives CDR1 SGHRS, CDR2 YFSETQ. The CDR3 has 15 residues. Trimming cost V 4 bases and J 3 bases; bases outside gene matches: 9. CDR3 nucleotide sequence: TGCGCCAGCAGCCCGAAGGACAGGGTGAACTACGAGCAGTACTTC. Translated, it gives CASSPKDRVNYEQYF.

The CDR3 coding sequence is TGTGCCAGCAGCTTTGGACAGGGGGCTCAGCCCCAGCATTTT. Protein product: CASSFGQGAQPQHF. The chain employs TRBV9 and TRBJ1-5, with 11 bases lining up with TRBD1. The V and J ends lost 4 bases and 6 bases, in that order; junction bases with no gene match: 3. Looked up from germline, CDR1 is SGDLS and CDR2 is YYNGEE. CDR3 length: 14 residues.

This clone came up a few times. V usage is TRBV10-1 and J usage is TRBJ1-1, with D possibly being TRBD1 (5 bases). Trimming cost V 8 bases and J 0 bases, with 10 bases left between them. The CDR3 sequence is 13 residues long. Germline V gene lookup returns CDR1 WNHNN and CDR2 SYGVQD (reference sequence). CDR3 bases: TGCGCCAGCTCTTCAGGGATGAACACTGAAGCTTTCTTT. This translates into CASSSGMNTEAFF.

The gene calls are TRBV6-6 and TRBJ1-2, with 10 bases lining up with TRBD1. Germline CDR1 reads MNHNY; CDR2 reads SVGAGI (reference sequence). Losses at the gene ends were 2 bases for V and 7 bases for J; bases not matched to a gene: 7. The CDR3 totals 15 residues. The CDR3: CASSYAGQGNRGYTF. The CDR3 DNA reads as TGTGCCAGCAGTTACGCGGGACAGGGGAATCGTGGCTACACCTTC.

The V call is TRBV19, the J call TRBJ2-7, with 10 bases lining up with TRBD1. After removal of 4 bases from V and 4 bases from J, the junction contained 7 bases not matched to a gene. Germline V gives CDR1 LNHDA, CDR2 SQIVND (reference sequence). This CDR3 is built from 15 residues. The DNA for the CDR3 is TGTGCCAGTAGTACCACCGGGACAGGGGTTTACGAGCAGTACTTC. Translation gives CASSTTGTGVYEQYF.

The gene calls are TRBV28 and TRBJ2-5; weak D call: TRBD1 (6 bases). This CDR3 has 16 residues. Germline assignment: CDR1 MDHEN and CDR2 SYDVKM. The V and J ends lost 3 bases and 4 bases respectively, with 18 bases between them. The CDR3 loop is CASSFWGTGNGETQYF. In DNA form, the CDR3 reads TGTGCCAGCAGTTTCTGGGGAACAGGGAACGGAGAGACCCAGTACTTC.

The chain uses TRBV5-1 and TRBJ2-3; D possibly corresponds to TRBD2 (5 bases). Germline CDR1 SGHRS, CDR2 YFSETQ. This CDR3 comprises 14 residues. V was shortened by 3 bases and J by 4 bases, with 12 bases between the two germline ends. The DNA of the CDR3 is TGCGCCAGCAGCTCCGGCGCGGGCCCAGATACGCAGTATTTT. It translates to CASSSGAGPDTQYF. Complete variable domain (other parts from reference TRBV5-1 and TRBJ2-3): KAGVTQTPRYLIKTRGQQVTLSCSPISGHRSVSWYQQTPGQGLQFLFEYFSETQRNKGNFPGRFSGRQFSNSRSEMNVSTLELGDSALYLCASSSGAGPDTQYFGPGTRLTVL.

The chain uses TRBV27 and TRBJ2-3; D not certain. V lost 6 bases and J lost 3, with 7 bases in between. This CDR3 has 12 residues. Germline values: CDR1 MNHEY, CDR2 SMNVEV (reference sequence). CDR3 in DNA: TGTGCCAGCAGGAGGCGTACAGATACGCAGTATTTT. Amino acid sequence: CASRRRTDTQYF.

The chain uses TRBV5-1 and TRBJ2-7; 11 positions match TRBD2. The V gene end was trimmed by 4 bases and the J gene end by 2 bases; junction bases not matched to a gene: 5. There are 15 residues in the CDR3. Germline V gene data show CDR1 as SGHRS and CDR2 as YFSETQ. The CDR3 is CASSGGSGGAYEQYF. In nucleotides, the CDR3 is TGCGCCAGCAGCGGTGGTAGCGGGGGGGCCTACGAGCAGTACTTC.

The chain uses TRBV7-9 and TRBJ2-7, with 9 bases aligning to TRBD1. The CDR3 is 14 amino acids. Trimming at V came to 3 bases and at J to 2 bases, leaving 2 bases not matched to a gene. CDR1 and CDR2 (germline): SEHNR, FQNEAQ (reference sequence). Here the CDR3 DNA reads TGTGCCAGCAGCTTCGGACAGGGGCCCTACGAGCAGTACTTC. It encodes CASSFGQGPYEQYF. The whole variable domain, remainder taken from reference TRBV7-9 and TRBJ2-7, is DTGVSQNPRHKITKRGQNVTFRCDPISEHNRLYWYRQTLGQGPEFLTYFQNEAQLEKSRLLSDRFSAERPKGSFSTLEIQRTEQGDSAMYLCASSFGQGPYEQYFGPGTRLTVT.

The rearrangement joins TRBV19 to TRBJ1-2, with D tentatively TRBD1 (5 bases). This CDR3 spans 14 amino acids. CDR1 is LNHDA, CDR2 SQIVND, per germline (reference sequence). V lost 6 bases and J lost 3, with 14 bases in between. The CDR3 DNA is TGTGCCAGTAGGCCCGGGGGTGATGACTATGGCTACACCTTC. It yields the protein CASRPGGDDYGYTF.

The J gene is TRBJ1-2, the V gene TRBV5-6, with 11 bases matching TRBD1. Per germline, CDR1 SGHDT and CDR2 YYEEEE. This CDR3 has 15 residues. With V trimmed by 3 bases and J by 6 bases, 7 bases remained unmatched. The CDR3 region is CASSSLPGQGDGYTF. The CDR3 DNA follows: TGTGCCAGCAGCTCCCTTCCGGGACAGGGGGATGGCTACACCTTC.

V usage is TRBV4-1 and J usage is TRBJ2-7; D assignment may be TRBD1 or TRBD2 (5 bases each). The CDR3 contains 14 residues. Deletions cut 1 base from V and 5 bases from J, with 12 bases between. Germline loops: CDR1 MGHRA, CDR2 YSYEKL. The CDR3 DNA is TGCGCCAGCAGCCAAGGAGGGGCGGAAGACGAGCAGTACTTC. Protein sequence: CASSQGGAEDEQYF.

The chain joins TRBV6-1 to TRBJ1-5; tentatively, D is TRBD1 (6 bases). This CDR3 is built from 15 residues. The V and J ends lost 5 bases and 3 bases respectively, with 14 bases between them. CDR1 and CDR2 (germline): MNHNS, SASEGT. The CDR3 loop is CASSLQQGTNQPQHF. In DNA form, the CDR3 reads TGTGCCAGCAGTCTTCAACAGGGAACCAATCAGCCCCAGCATTTT.